This T cell receptor beta chain was identified in a study of response to subunit inactivated influenza vaccine (dated by TCRdb to the late 2010s). About the study as a whole: The study used deep quantitative T cell receptor repertoire profiling to track responses to a trivalent subunit inactivated influenza vaccine.

This clonotype was observed a handful of times. Its antigen is unknown. Base-call qualities are not available, and no considerably larger clone is one nucleotide away. Study-wide conclusions, independent of this receptor: The authors suggested that each seasonal influenza vaccination may recruit only a limited number of new T cells.

CDR1 and CDR2 are read off the germline V gene as ENHRY and SYGVKD. Trimming removed 8 bases from V and 5 bases from J, leaving 15 bases between the germline ends. From the cysteine through the phenylalanine, the CDR3 covers 13 amino acids. The entry retains the CDR3 DNA only, 39 bases that are in frame from base 1. Library preparation was by RT-PCR. The sequencer listed for this sample is Illumina HiSeq 2500. TCRdb's own reprocessing of the public reads used fastp at Q25 and MiXCR and kept productive beta chains. Each entry merges the rows of one CDR3 protein and shows their most common DNA and genes. This sample is represented by a few hundred thousand distinct CDR3 sequences; around a fifth of them were singletons. The ten largest clones represent 10% of the sample.

The sequencing used PBMCs from blood, collected 21 months after vaccination. The clonotype comes from a man aged 45 to 75 who received an inactivated influenza vaccine. Donor details come from another sample of the same person, matched by shared clones. Recombination joined TRBV10-3 with TRBJ1-1, with TRBD1 tentatively as D gene (6 bases match). CDR3 sequence: CAIGGPTRTEAFF. The DNA sequence is as follows: TGTGCCATCGGGGGGCCTACCAGGACTGAAGCTTTCTTT.